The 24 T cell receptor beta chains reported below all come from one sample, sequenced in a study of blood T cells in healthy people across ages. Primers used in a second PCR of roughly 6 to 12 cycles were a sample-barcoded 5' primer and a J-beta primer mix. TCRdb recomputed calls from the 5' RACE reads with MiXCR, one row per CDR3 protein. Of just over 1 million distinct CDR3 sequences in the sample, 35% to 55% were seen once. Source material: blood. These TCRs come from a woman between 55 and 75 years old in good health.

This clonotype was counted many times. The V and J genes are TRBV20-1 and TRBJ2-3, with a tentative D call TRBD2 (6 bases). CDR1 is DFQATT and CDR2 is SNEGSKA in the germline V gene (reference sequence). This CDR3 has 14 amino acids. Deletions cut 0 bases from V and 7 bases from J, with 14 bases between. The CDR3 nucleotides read TGCAGTGCTAGAGATCGTGGGGGGAGCAATACGCAGTATTTT. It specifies CSARDRGGSNTQYF.

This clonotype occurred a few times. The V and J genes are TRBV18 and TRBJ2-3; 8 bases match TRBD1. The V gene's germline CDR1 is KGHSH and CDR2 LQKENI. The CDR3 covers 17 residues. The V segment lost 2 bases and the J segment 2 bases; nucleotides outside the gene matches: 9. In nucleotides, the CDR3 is TGTGCCAGCTCACCAATCCCGACAGGGGCCTACACAGATACGCAGTATTTT. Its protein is CASSPIPTGAYTDTQYF.

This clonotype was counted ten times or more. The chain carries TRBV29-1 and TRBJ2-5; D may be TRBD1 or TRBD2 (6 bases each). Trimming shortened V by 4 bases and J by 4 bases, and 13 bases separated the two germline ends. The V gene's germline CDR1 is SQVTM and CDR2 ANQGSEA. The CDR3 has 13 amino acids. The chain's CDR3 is CSVVPGAGETQYF. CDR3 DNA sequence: TGCAGCGTTGTTCCGGGGGCCGGAGAGACCCAGTACTTC.

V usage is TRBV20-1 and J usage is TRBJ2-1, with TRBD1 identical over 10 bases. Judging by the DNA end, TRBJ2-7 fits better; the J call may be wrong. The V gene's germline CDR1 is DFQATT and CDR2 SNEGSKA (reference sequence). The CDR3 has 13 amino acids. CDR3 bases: TGCAGTGCTAGAGCGGGACAGGGGTTTGAGCAGTACTTC. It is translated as CSARAGQGFEQYF.

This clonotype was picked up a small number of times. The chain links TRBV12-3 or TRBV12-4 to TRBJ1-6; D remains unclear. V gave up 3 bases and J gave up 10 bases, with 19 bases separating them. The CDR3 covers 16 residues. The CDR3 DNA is TGTGCCAGCAGTTTTGCCTTGGGAGGGAGAGGCTCACCCCTCCACTTT. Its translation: CASSFALGGRGSPLHF.

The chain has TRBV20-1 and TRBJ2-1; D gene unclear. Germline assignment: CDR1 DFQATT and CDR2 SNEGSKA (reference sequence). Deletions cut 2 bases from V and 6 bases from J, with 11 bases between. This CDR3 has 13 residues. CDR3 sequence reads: CSARLTAGNEQFF. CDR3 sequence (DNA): TGCAGTGCTAGACTTACCGCAGGCAATGAGCAGTTCTTC.

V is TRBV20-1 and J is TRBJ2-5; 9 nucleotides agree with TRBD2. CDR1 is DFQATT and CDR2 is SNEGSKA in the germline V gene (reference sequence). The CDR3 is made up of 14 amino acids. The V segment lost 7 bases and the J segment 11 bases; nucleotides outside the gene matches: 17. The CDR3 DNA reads TGCAGTGTCGAGGGCCGCGGGAGGGCCGGGGAGCAGTACTTC. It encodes CSVEGRGRAGEQYF.

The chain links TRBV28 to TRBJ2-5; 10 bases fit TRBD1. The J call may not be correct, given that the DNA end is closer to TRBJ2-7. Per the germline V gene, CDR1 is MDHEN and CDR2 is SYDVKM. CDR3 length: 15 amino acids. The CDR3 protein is CASSFSGQGHYEQYF. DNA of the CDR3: TGTGCCAGCAGTTTTTCGGGACAGGGGCACTACGAGCAGTACTTC.

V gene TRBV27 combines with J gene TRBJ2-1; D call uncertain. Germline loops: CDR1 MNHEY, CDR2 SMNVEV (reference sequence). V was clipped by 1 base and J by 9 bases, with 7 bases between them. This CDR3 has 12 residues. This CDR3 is CASSLYGAEQFF. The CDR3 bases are TGTGCCAGCAGTTTATATGGTGCTGAGCAGTTCTTC.

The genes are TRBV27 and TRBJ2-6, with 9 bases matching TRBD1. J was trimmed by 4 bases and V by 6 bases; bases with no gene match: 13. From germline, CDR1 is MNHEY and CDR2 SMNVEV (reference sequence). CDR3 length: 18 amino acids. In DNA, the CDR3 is TGTGCCAGCAGGCCCACAGGGGGCGGTATACGGGGGGCCAACGTCCTGACTTTC. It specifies CASRPTGGGIRGANVLTF.

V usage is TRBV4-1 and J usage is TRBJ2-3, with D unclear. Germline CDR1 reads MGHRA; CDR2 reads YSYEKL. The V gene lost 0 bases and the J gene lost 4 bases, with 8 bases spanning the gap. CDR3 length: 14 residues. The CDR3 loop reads CASSQDLRSDTQYF. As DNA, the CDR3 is TGCGCCAGCAGCCAAGATCTTAGATCAGATACGCAGTATTTT.

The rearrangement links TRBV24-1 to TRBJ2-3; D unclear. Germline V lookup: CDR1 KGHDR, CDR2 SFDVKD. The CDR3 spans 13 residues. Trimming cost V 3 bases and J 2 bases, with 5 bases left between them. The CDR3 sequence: CATSDLLTDTQYF. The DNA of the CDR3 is TGTGCCACCAGTGATCTCCTCACAGATACGCAGTATTTT.

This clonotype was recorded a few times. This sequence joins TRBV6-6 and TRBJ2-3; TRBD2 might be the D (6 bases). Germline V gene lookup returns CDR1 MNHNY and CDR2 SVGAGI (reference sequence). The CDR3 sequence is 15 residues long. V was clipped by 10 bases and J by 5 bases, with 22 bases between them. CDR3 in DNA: TGTGCCATTATGGGACTCTCACAGAGGGGAGATACGCAGTATTTT. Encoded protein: CAIMGLSQRGDTQYF.

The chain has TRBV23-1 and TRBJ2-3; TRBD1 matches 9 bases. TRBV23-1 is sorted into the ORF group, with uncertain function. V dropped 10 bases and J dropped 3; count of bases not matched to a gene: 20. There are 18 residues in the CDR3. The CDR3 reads CATPGQGKAGAWTDTQYF. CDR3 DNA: TGCGCCACTCCGGGACAGGGAAAGGCGGGAGCTTGGACAGATACGCAGTATTTT.

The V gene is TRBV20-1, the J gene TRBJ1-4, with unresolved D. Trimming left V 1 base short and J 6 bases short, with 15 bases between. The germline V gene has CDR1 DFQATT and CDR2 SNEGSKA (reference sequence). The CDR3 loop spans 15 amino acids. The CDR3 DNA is TGCAGTGCTAGAGCGCAAGGGAGGATTGATGAAAAACTGTTTTTT. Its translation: CSARAQGRIDEKLFF.

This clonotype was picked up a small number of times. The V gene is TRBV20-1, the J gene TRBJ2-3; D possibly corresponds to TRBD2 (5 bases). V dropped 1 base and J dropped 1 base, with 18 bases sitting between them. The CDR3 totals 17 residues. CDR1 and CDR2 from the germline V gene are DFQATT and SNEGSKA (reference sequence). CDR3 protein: CSARGGFGPLRTDTQYF. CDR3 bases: TGCAGTGCTAGAGGAGGGTTCGGACCTCTCCGCACAGATACGCAGTATTTT.

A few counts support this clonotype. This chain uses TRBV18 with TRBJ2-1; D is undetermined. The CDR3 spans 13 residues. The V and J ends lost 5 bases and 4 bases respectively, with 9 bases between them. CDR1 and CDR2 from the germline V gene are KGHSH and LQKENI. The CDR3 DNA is TGTGCCAGCTCAAACCCTGGATACAATGAGCAGTTCTTC. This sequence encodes CASSNPGYNEQFF.

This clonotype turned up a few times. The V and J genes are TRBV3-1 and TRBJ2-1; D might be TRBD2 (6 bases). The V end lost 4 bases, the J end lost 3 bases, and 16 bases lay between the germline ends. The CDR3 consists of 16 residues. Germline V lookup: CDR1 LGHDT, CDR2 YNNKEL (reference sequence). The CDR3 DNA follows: TGTGCCAGCAGCCCAATCCGCGGGATCCTCTACAATGAGCAGTTCTTC. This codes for CASSPIRGILYNEQFF.

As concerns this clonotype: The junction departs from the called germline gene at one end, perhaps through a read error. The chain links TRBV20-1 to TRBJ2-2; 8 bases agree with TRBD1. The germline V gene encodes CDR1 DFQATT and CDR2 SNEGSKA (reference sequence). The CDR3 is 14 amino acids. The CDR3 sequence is CSGMDRAKTGELFF. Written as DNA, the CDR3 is TGCAGTGGAATGGACAGGGCGAAAACCGGGGAGCTGTTTTTT.

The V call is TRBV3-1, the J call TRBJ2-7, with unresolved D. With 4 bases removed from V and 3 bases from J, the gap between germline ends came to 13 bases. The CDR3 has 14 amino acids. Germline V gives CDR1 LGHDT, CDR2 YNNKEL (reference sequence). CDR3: CASSLRVNHYEQYF. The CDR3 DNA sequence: TGTGCCAGCAGCCTTAGGGTTAATCACTACGAGCAGTACTTC.

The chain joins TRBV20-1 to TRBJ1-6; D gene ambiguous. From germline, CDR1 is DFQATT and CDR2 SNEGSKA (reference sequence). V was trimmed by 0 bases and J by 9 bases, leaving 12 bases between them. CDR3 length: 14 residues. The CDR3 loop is CSARDANQVSPLHF. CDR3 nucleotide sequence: TGCAGTGCTAGAGACGCTAATCAGGTTTCACCCCTCCACTTT.

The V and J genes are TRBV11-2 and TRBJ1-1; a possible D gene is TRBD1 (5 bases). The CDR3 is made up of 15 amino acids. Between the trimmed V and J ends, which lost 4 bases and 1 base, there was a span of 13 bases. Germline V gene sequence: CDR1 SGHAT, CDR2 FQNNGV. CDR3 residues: CASSWGGGGNTEAFF. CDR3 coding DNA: TGTGCCAGCAGCTGGGGTGGGGGAGGGAACACTGAAGCTTTCTTT.

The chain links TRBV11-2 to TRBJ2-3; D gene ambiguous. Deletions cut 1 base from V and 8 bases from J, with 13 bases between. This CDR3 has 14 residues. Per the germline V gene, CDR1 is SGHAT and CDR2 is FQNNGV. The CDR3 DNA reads TGTGCCAGCAGCTTAGTAGTTGGGTCGGGTACGCAGTATTTT. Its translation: CASSLVVGSGTQYF.

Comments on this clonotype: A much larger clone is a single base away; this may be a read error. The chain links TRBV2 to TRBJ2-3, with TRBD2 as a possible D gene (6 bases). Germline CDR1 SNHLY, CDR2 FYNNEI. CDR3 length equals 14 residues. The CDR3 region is CVSSVASGTDTQYF. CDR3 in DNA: TGTGTCAGCAGTGTGGCTAGCGGCACAGATACGCAGTATTTT.